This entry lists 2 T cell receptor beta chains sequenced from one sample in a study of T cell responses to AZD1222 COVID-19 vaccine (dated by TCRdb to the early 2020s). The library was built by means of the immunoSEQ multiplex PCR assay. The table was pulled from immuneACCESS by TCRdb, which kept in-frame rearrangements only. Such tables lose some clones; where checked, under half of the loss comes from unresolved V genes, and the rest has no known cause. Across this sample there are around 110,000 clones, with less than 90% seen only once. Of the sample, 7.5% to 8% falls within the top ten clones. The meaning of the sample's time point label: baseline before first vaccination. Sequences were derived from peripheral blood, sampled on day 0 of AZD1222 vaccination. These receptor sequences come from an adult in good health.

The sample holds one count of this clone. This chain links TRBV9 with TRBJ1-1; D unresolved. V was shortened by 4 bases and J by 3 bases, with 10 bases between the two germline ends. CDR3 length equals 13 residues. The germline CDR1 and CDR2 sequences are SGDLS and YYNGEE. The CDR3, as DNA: TGTGCCAGCAGCCCCCCGCCGGACACTGAAGCTTTCTTT. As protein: CASSPPPDTEAFF.

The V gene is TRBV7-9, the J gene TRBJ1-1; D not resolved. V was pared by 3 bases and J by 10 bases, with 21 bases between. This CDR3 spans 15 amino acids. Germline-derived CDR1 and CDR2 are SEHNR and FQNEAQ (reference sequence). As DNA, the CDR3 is TGTGCCAGCAGCTTGGACTTGGAAGTCAAGTTGATAGCTTTCTTT. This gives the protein CASSLDLEVKLIAFF. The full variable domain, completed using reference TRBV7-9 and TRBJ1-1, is DTGVSQNPRHKITKRGQNVTFRCDPISEHNRLYWYRQTLGQGPEFLTYFQNEAQLEKSRLLSDRFSAERPKGSFSTLEIQRTEQGDSAMYLCASSLDLEVKLIAFFGQGTRLTVV.